This is a list of T cell receptor beta chains from one sample in a study of blood T cell repertoires in COVID-19. Using immunoSEQ multiplex PCR, the repertoire was profiled, and TCRdb retains in-frame clones only, with some absent. The sample includes some 35,000 clones, approximately 82% of them seen just once. The sequenced sample consisted of peripheral blood. These receptors all stem from a man at least 80 years old with active or convalescent COVID-19. Both conserved end residues are part of each CDR3. A D gene is named only where the DNA matches it firmly. Clone size is stated in some rows and not others, as once, few, many or a class when expanded.

>few|TRBV7-2|NA|TRBJ1-6
TGTGCCAGCAGCTTAGCGTCAGGGATCAATAATTCACCCCTCCACTTT
CASSLASGINNSPLHF
>NA|TRBV5-1|NA|TRBJ2-3
TGCGCCAGCAGCTTTGGCCATAGCGGCACAGATACGCAGTATTTT
CASSFGHSGTDTQYF
>few|TRBV19|NA|TRBJ1-2
TGTGCCAGTAGTTTCGGGAATACTAACTATGGCTACACCTTC
CASSFGNTNYGYTF
>NA|TRBV3-1/TRBV3-2|TRBD2|TRBJ2-7
TGTGCCAGCAGCCAAATCCTAGCGGTCGAGCAGTACTTC
CASSQILAVEQYF
>NA|TRBV10-3|TRBD2|TRBJ2-1
TGTGCCATCAGATCCGGGACTAGCGGGAGAGAGGGCTCCTACAATGAGCAGTTCTTC
CAIRSGTSGREGSYNEQFF
>few|TRBV5-1|NA|TRBJ2-1
TGCGCCAGCAGCTTGGAAGACGGGACTTACAATGAGCAGTTCTTC
CASSLEDGTYNEQFF
>once|TRBV3-1/TRBV3-2|TRBD2|TRBJ2-3
TGTGCCAGCAGCCGTAGCGGGAGCATGACAGATACGCAGTATTTT
CASSRSGSMTDTQYF
>NA|TRBV5-8|NA|TRBJ2-1
TGTGCCAGCCGCTTTATGGGCTGGCAGTTCTTC
CASRFMGWQFF
>once|TRBV11-3|TRBD1|TRBJ1-2
TGTGCCAGCAGCTTAGCCCGGACAGGGGGAAACTATGGCTACACCTTC
CASSLARTGGNYGYTF
>few|TRBV6-5|NA|TRBJ2-6
TGTGCCAGCAGTCTCCAGGGGGCCAACGTCCTGACTTTC
CASSLQGANVLTF
>NA|TRBV28|TRBD2|TRBJ2-1
TGTGCCAGCAGTTTTTCGGCGGGAGCCAACAATGAGCAGTTCTTC
CASSFSAGANNEQFF
>NA|TRBV29-1|NA|TRBJ2-1
TGCAGCGTTGAAGATCGTCGCGGGGGCGCCGTCAATGAGCAGTTCTTC
CSVEDRRGGAVNEQFF
>NA|TRBV5-1|NA|TRBJ2-7
TGCGCCAGCAGTCAGAACAGCCTTCGCTTGGAGCAGTACTTC
CASSQNSLRLEQYF
>NA|TRBV10-1|TRBD2|TRBJ2-1
TGCGCCAGCAGTGATAGGGCTAGCGGCTACAATGAGCAGTTCTTC
CASSDRASGYNEQFF
>NA|TRBV18|NA|TRBJ1-1
TGTGCCAGCTCACCAGCGCAGAACACTGAAGCTTTCTTT
CASSPAQNTEAFF
>NA|TRBV4-1|TRBD1|TRBJ1-4
TGCGCCAGCAGCCAAGACGTCACCGGGACAGGGGGTGAAAAACTGTTTTTT
CASSQDVTGTGGEKLFF
>NA|TRBV19|TRBD2|TRBJ2-1
TGTGCCAGTAGCGGAGCGGGAGGATACAATGAGCAGTTCTTC
CASSGAGGYNEQFF
>few|TRBV5-1|NA|TRBJ1-5
TGCGCCAGCAGCTCGGGGAGGGGCCAGCCCCAGCATTTT
CASSSGRGQPQHF
>few|TRBV4-3|TRBD2|TRBJ2-3
TGCGCCAGCAGCCAAGAAGGACTAGCGGGAGCTGGTAGCACAGATACGCAGTATTTT
CASSQEGLAGAGSTDTQYF
>NA|TRBV24-1|NA|TRBJ1-1
TGTGCCACCAGTGCTGACTCTGTGAACACTGAAGCTTTCTTT
CATSADSVNTEAFF
>many|TRBV7-9|NA|TRBJ2-5
TGTGCCAGCAGCCCGGCGGGGTCCCGAGAGACCCAGTACTTC
CASSPAGSRETQYF
>NA|TRBV24-1|NA|TRBJ2-1
TGTGCCACCTCCCCAGGGCCCCCGCGGCTTGAGCAGTTCTTC
CATSPGPPRLEQFF
>NA|TRBV24-1|NA|TRBJ2-7
TGTGCCACCAGTGATTACGGGAACGACGAGCAGTACTTC
CATSDYGNDEQYF
>NA|TRBV4-2|NA|TRBJ2-1
TGTGCCAGCAGCCAAGATCAGAAGCGGGTGAGCTCCTACAATGAGCAGTTCTTC
CASSQDQKRVSSYNEQFF
>NA|TRBV5-6|TRBD2|TRBJ2-7
TGTGCCAGCAGCTTGGTTCCACTAGCGGGGTACTACGAGCAGTGCTTC
CASSLVPLAGYYEQCF
>NA|TRBV3-1/TRBV3-2|TRBD2|TRBJ2-3
TGTGCCAGCAGCCAAGAACTAGCGGTCAGAGGAGATACGCAGTATTTT
CASSQELAVRGDTQYF
>NA|TRBV6-2/TRBV6-3|TRBD2|TRBJ2-3
TGTGCCAGCAGTTACTCAACTAGCGGCAGCCGTCGGGGGCAGTATTTT
CASSYSTSGSRRGQYF
>NA|TRBV5-1|TRBD2|TRBJ2-1
TGCGCCAGCAGCTTGAGTCTAGCGGGAGGTCTTAGTAATGAGCAGTTCTTC
CASSLSLAGGLSNEQFF
>NA|TRBV7-9|TRBD1|TRBJ1-5
TGTGCCAGCAGCCCCGGACAGGGACGCAATCAGCCCCAGCATTTT
CASSPGQGRNQPQHF
>NA|TRBV28|NA|TRBJ1-1
TGTGCCAGCAGTTTATTCGCCCGACTCGGGGGTAAAGCTTTCTTT
CASSLFARLGGKAFF
>NA|TRBV12-3/TRBV12-4|TRBD1|TRBJ1-5
TGTGCCAGCAGTTTTGGGACAGGTACCCAGCATTTT
CASSFGTGTQHF
>NA|TRBV25-1|NA|TRBJ1-6
TGTGCCAGCAGTCCCCTTAATAATTCACCCCTCCACTTT
CASSPLNNSPLHF
>NA|TRBV5-1|NA|TRBJ2-2
TGCGCCAGCAGCGAGGGAGCGAGCACCGGGGAGCTGTTTTTT
CASSEGASTGELFF
>NA|TRBV9|NA|TRBJ2-2
TGTGCCAGCAGCGTAGGAACGGCCGGGGAGCTGTTTTTT
CASSVGTAGELFF
>NA|TRBV2|NA|TRBJ1-2
TGTGCCAGCATTCCCCAGACCGGGAACTATGGCTACACCTTC
CASIPQTGNYGYTF
>NA|TRBV19|NA|TRBJ2-2
TGTGCCAGTAGCATCACACGGGATGGGGAGCTGTTTTTT
CASSITRDGELFF
>NA|TRBV3-1/TRBV3-2|NA|TRBJ2-5
TGTGCCAGCAGCCAAGAAAGGAGCGGACTGTCAGAGACCCAGTACTTC
CASSQERSGLSETQYF
>NA|TRBV18|NA|TRBJ2-5
TGTGCCAGCTCACCGAGTGCGGTAGCGCTCAAAGAGACCCAGTACTTC
CASSPSAVALKETQYF
>NA|TRBV18|TRBD2|TRBJ2-7
TGTGCCAGCTCATTTCCGGGACTATCCTACGAGCAGTACTTC
CASSFPGLSYEQYF
>NA|TRBV7-9|NA|TRBJ2-7
TGTGCCAGCAGCTCGACCCCTAGCTCCTACGAGCAGTACTTC
CASSSTPSSYEQYF
>NA|TRBV2|TRBD1|TRBJ1-2
TGTGCCAGCAGTGATCAGGGGGACTATGGCTACACCTTC
CASSDQGDYGYTF
>NA|TRBV20-1|NA|TRBJ2-7
TGCAGTGCTAGCCGGGCCTACGAGCAGTACTTC
CSASRAYEQYF
>NA|TRBV28|TRBD1|TRBJ1-1
TGTGCCAGCAGTCCCCGGACAGGGAAGGCCCCTGAAGCTTTCTTT
CASSPRTGKAPEAFF
>NA|TRBV5-1|NA|TRBJ2-1
TGCGCCAGCAGCCCAGGAGGGGGCGCCATGAATGAGCAGTTCTTC
CASSPGGGAMNEQFF
>NA|TRBV18|TRBD2|TRBJ2-3
TGTGCCAGCTCACCCCCTCGGACTAGTGCAGATACGCAGTATTTT
CASSPPRTSADTQYF
>NA|TRBV5-4|NA|TRBJ2-1
TGTGCCAGCAGTTTCTCAATATTTAGCGGACTTACGGATGAGCAGTTCTTC
CASSFSIFSGLTDEQFF
>NA|TRBV3-1/TRBV3-2|TRBD1|TRBJ2-5
TGTGCCAGCAGCCAAGATCCTGGGACAGGGGGCAAAGAGACCCAGTACTTC
CASSQDPGTGGKETQYF
>NA|TRBV5-5|NA|TRBJ1-4
TGTGCCAGCAGCTTGTTGGGGGGGATTAATGAAAAACTGTTTTTT
CASSLLGGINEKLFF
>NA|TRBV11-2|NA|TRBJ2-2
TGTGCCAGCAGCTTATGGGGCGCAGGCCCGAGGACCGGGGAGCTGTTTTTT
CASSLWGAGPRTGELFF
>NA|TRBV10-3|NA|TRBJ1-1
TGTGCCATCAGTGAGTCTCGGGTGGTTGACACTGAAGCTTTCTTT
CAISESRVVDTEAFF
>NA|TRBV7-9|NA|TRBJ2-7
TGTGCCAGCAGCTCCAATCCTTCTAGGGAGCAGTACTTC
CASSSNPSREQYF
>NA|TRBV27|TRBD1|TRBJ2-5
TGTGCCAGCAGTCGGGACAGTTCACAAGAGACCCAGTACTTC
CASSRDSSQETQYF
>once|TRBV7-6|TRBD2|TRBJ2-1
TGTGCCAGCAGCCTAGCCGAGCGGGAGTCCCCCTACAATGAGCAGTTCTTC
CASSLAERESPYNEQFF
>NA|TRBV7-8|NA|TRBJ1-1
TGTGCCAGCAGCTCGCCTGTTGGGGACTCGAACACTGAAGCTTTCTTT
CASSSPVGDSNTEAFF